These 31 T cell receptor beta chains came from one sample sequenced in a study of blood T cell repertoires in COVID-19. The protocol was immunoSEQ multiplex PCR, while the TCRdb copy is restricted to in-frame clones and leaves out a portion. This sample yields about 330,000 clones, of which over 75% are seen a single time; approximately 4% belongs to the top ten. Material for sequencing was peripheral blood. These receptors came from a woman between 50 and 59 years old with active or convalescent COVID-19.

The CDR3 loop is CATSRQGADTQYF. CDR3 nucleotides: TGTGCCACCAGCAGACAGGGGGCAGATACGCAGTATTTT. The chain recombines TRBV24-1 with TRBJ2-3, with 9 bases aligning to TRBD1. This CDR3 spans 13 amino acids. V trimming: 7 bases; J trimming: 4 bases; junction bases outside the gene matches: 2. CDR1 is KGHDR, CDR2 SFDVKD, per germline.

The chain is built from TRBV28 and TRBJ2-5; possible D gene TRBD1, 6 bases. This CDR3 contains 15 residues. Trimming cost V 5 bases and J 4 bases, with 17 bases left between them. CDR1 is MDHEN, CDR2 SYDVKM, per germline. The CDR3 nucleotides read TGTGCCAGCAGTACGACAGGTGGGTGGAGAGAGACCCAGTACTTC. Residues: CASSTTGGWRETQYF.

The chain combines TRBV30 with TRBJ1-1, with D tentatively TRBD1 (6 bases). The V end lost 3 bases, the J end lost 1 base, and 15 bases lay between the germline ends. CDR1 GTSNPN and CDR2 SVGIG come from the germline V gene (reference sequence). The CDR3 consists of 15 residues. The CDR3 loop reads CAWREDSIKNTEAFF. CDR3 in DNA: TGTGCCTGGAGGGAGGACAGTATTAAGAACACTGAAGCTTTCTTT.

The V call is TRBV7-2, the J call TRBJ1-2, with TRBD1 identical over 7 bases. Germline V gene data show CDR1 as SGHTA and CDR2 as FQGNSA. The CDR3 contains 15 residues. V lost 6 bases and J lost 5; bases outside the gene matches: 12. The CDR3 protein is CASRRPPGQPYGYTF. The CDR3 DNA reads TGTGCCAGCAGGCGACCACCGGGACAGCCATATGGCTACACCTTC.

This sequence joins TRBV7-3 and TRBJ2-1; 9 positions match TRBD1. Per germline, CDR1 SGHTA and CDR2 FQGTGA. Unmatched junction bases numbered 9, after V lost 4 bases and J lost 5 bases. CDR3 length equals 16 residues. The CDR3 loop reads CASSSRGQGRNNEQFF. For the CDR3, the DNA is TGTGCCAGCAGCTCCAGGGGACAGGGAAGGAACAATGAGCAGTTCTTC.

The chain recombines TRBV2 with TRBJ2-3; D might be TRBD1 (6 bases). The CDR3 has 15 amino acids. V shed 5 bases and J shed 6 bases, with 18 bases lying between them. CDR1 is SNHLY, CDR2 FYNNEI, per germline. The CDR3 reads CASSSGPGEGDTQYF. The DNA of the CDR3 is TGTGCCAGCAGTTCGGGACCAGGGGAAGGGGATACGCAGTATTTT.

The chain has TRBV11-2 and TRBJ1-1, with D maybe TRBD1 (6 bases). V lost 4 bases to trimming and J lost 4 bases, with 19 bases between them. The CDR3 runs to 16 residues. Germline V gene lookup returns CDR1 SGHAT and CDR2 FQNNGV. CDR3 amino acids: CASSSQFLTGGTEAFF. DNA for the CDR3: TGTGCCAGCAGCTCCCAATTCTTGACAGGAGGCACTGAAGCTTTCTTT. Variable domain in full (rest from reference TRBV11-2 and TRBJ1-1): EAGVAQSPRYKIIEKRQSVAFWCNPISGHATLYWYQQILGQGPKLLIQFQNNGVVDDSQLPKDRFSAERLKGVDSTLKIQPAKLEDSAVYLCASSSQFLTGGTEAFFGQGTRLTVV.

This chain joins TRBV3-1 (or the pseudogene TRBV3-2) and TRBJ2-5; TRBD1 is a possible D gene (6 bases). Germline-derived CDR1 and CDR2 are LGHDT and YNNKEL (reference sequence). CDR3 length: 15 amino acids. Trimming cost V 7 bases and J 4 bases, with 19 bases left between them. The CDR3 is CASTTYGWGRETQYF. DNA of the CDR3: TGTGCCAGCACCACCTACGGTTGGGGGCGAGAGACCCAGTACTTC.

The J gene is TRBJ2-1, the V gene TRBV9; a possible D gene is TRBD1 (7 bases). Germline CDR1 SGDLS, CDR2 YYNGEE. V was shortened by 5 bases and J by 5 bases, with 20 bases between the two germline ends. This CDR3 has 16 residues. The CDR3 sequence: CASSSGGDRRHNEQFF. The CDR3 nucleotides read TGTGCCAGCAGTTCAGGCGGGGACAGACGACACAATGAGCAGTTCTTC.

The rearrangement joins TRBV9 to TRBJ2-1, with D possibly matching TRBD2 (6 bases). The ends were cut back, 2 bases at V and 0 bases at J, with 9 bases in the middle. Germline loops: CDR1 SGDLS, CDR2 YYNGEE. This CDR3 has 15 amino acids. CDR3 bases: TGTGCCAGCAGCGTCCTAGCGATCTCCTACAATGAGCAGTTCTTC. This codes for CASSVLAISYNEQFF.

This chain's CDR3 is CASSQDVSRGGLYEQYF. CDR3 sequence (DNA): TGCGCCAGCAGCCAAGATGTGTCGCGGGGGGGCTTGTACGAGCAGTACTTC. The chain couples TRBV4-3 to TRBJ2-7; 9 bases match TRBD2. The CDR3 covers 17 residues. Looked up from germline, CDR1 is LGHNA and CDR2 is YSLEER. Trimming took 0 bases from V and 4 from J; bases not matched to a gene: 10.

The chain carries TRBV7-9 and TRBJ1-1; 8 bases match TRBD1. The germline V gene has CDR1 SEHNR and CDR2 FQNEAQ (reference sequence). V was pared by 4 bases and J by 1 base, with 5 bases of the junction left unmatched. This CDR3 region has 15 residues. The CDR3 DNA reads TGTGCCAGCAGCTGGGGGACAGGAGGGAACACTGAAGCTTTCTTT. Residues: CASSWGTGGNTEAFF.

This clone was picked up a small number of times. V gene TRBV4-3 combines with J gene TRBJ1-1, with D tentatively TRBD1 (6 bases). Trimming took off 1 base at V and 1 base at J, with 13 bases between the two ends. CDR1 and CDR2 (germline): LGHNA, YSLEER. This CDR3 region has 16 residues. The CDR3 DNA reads TGCGCCAGCAGCCAAGGGCGATCGACAGGGAACACTGAAGCTTTCTTT. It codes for CASSQGRSTGNTEAFF.

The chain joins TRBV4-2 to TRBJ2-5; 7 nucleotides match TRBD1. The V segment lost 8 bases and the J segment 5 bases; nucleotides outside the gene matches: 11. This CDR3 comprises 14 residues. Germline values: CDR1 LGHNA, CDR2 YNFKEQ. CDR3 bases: TGTGCCAGCGCGCTAGAGGGGGCCGAGGAGACCCAGTACTTC. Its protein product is CASALEGAEETQYF.

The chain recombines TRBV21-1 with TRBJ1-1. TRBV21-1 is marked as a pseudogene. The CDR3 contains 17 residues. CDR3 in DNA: TGTGCCAGCAGCTTCCCCCGTGGAGGGGATATGGACACTGAAGCTTTCTTT. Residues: CASSFPRGGDMDTEAFF.

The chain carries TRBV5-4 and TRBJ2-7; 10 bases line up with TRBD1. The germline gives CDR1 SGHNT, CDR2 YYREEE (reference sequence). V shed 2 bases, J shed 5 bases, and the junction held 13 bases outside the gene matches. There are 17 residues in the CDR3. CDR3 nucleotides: TGTGCCAGCAGCTTAGCCCCCCCCGGGACAGGGGTCGACGAGCAGTACTTC. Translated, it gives CASSLAPPGTGVDEQYF.

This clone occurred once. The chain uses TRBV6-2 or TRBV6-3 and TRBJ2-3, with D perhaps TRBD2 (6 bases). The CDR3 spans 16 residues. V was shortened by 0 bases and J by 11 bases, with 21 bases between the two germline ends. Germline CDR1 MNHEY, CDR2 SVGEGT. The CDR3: CASSYSTFGLSDGQYF. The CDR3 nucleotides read TGTGCCAGCAGTTACTCGACCTTTGGACTAAGCGACGGGCAGTATTTT.

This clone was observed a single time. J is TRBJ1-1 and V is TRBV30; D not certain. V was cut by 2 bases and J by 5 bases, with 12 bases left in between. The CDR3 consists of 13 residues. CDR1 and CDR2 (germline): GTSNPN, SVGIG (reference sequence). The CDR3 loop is CAWSLLRGTEAFF. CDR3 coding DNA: TGTGCCTGGAGTCTACTCCGAGGGACTGAAGCTTTCTTT.

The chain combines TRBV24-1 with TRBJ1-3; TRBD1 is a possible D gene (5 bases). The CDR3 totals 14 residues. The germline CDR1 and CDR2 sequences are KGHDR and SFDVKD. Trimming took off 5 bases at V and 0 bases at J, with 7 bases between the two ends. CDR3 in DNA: TGTGCCACCAGTGGGGGGGACTCTGGAAACACCATATATTTT. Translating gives CATSGGDSGNTIYF.

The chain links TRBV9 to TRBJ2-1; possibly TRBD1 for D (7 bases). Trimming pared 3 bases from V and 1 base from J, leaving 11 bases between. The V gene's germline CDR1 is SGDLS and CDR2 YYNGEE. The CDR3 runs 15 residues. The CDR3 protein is CASSAGGQSYNEQFF. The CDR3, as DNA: TGTGCCAGCAGCGCCGGGGGACAGTCCTACAATGAGCAGTTCTTC.

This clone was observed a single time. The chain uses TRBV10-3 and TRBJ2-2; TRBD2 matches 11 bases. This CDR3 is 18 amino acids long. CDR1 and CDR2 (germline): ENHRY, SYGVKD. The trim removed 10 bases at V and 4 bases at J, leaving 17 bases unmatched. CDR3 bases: TGTGCCACCGGGGTTCGGCTACTAGCGGGGGTGAGCACCGGGGAGCTGTTTTTT. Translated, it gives CATGVRLLAGVSTGELFF.

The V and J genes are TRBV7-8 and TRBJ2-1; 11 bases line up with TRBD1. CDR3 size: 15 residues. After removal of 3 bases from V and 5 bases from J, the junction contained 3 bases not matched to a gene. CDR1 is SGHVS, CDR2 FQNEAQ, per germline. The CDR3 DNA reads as TGTGCCAGCAGCTTGGGACAGGGGGTACACAATGAGCAGTTCTTC. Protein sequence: CASSLGQGVHNEQFF. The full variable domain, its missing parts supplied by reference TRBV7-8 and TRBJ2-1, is GAGVSQSPRYKVAKRGQDVALRCDPISGHVSLFWYQQALGQGPEFLTYFQNEAQLDKSGLPSDRFFAERPEGSVSTLKIQRTQQEDSAVYLCASSLGQGVHNEQFFGPGTRLTVL.

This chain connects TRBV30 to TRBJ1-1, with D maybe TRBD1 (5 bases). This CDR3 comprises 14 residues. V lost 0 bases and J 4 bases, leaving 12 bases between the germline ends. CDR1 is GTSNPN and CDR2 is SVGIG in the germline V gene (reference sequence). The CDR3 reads CAWSVGSRGTEAFF. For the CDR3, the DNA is TGTGCCTGGAGTGTAGGGTCTAGGGGCACTGAAGCTTTCTTT.

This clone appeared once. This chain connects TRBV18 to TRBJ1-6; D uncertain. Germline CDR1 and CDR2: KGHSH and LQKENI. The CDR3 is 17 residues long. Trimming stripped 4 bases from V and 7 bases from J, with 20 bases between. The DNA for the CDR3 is TGTGCCAGCTCACGTCAGGATCAACCATCCACCAATTCACCCCTCCACTTT. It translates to CASSRQDQPSTNSPLHF.

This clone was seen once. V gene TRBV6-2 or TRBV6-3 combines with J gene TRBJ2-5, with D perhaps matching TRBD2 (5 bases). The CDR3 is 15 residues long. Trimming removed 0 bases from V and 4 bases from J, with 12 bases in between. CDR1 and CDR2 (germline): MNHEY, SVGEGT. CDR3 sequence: CASSYSASKGETQYF. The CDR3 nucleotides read TGTGCCAGCAGTTACTCGGCTAGCAAGGGAGAGACCCAGTACTTC.

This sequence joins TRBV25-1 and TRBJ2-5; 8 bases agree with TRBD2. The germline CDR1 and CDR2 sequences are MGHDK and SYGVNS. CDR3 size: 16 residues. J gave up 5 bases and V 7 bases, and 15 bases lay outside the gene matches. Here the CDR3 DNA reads TGTGCCAGCACCAACCTTGAGGGACTAGGGGGGGAGACCCAGTACTTC. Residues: CASTNLEGLGGETQYF.

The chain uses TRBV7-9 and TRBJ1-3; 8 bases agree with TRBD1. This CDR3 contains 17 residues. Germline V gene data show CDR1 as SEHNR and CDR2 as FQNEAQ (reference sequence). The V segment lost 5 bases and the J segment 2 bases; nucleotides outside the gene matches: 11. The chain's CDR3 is CASSPGGQGAAGNTIYF. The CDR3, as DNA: TGTGCCAGCAGCCCGGGAGGTCAGGGGGCAGCTGGAAACACCATATATTTT.

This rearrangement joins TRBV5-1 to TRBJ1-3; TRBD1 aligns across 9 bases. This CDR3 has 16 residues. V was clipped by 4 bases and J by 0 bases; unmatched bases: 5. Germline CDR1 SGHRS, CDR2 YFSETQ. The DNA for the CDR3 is TGCGCCAGCAGCCCCGGGACAGGGAGCTCTGGAAACACCATATATTTT. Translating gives CASSPGTGSSGNTIYF.

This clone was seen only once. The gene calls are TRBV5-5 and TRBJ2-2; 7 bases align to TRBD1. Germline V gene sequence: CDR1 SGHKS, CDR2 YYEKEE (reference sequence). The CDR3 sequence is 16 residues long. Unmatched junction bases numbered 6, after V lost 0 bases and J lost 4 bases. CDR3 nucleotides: TGTGCCAGCAGCTTGGCAGGGGGATCATTCACCGGGGAGCTGTTTTTT. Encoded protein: CASSLAGGSFTGELFF. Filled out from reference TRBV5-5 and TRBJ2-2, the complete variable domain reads DAGVTQSPTHLIKTRGQQVTLRCSPISGHKSVSWYQQVLGQGPQFIFQYYEKEERGRGNFPDRFSARQFPNYSSELNVNALLLGDSALYLCASSLAGGSFTGELFFGEGSRLTVL.

The CDR3 DNA follows: TGTGCCAGCAGTTTACCCCAGATGAACACTGAAGCTTTCTTT. It specifies CASSLPQMNTEAFF. The chain is built from TRBV28 and TRBJ1-1; no reliable D call. The ends were cut back, 2 bases at V and 0 bases at J, with 7 bases in the middle. CDR1 MDHEN and CDR2 SYDVKM come from the germline V gene. This CDR3 is built from 14 residues. The full variable domain, rest sourced from reference TRBV28 and TRBJ1-1, is DVKVTQSSRYLVKRTGEKVFLECVQDMDHENMFWYRQDPGLGLRLIYFSYDVKMKEKGDIPEGYSVSREKKERFSLILESASTNQTSMYLCASSLPQMNTEAFFGQGTRLTVV.

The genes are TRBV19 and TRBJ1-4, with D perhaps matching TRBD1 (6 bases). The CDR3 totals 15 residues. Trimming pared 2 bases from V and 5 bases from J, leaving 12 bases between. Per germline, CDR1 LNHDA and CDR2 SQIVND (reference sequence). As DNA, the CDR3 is TGTGCCAGTAGTATATGGGCAGGGGAGAATGAAAAACTGTTTTTT. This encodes CASSIWAGENEKLFF.